This is a list of T cell receptor beta chains from one sample in a study of T cell responses to AZD1222 COVID-19 vaccine. Libraries were prepared by immunoSEQ multiplex PCR; TCRdb keeps only in-frame clonotypes and omits some of them. The data contain roughly 70,000 clones, 80% to 90% of them singletons. Material: peripheral blood, obtained 28 days after the second AZD1222 dose. The receptors derive from an adult who received the AZD1222 COVID-19 vaccine. Each CDR3 is given with its conserved first and last residue. The D gene is left open where the match is weak. Rows give clone size only sometimes, using once, few, many, or a class for an expanded clone.

TRBV4-1	NA	TRBJ2-1	NA	TGCGCCAGCAGCCAAGAATTCCCGGGAAACAATGAGCAGTTCTTC	CASSQEFPGNNEQFF
TRBV19	NA	TRBJ2-5	NA	TGTGCCACCTCTAAGGTGTGGGGCCTGCAAGAGACCCAGTACTTC	CATSKVWGLQETQYF
TRBV6-5	NA	TRBJ2-6	NA	TGTGCCAGCAGTTACGTCAGTGCAAGACCGGCCGTCCTGACTTTC	CASSYVSARPAVLTF
TRBV3-1/TRBV3-2	NA	TRBJ2-7	NA	TGTGCCAGCAGCTCTTATGTAGGGACCTACGAGCAGTACTTC	CASSSYVGTYEQYF
TRBV11-3	TRBD1	TRBJ1-3	NA	TGTGCCAGCTCAGGGGGGCCACGGACTGGAAACACCATATATTTT	CASSGGPRTGNTIYF
TRBV30	TRBD1	TRBJ1-6	NA	TGTGCCTGGCAACAGGGGCCGAATTCACCCCTCCACTTT	CAWQQGPNSPLHF
TRBV19	TRBD2	TRBJ2-3	NA	TGTGCCAGTAGTATGGGCGGGGGTCCCACAGATACGCAGTATTTT	CASSMGGGPTDTQYF
TRBV27	TRBD1	TRBJ1-6	NA	TGTGCCAGCAGCCGGGACAGGGAAAGTTCACCCCTCCACTTT	CASSRDRESSPLHF
TRBV27	TRBD1	TRBJ1-2	NA	TGTGCCAGCAGTTTATCGCGGACAGGGAACGGCTACACCTTC	CASSLSRTGNGYTF
TRBV6-1	NA	TRBJ2-3	NA	TGTGCCAGCAGTGATGAGGGAGGGGGCAGAGATACGCAGTATTTT	CASSDEGGGRDTQYF
TRBV3-1/TRBV3-2	NA	TRBJ1-2	few	TGTGCCAGCAGCCATTCTGTAGTCTATGGCTACACCTTC	CASSHSVVYGYTF
TRBV5-6	NA	TRBJ2-7	NA	TGTGCCAGCAGCCCGGCCCCCTTAGGAGGCTACGAGCAGTACTTC	CASSPAPLGGYEQYF
TRBV19	TRBD1	TRBJ1-6	NA	TGTGCCAGTAACCCGACAGGGGCCTATAATTCACCCCTCCACTTT	CASNPTGAYNSPLHF
TRBV21-1	NA	TRBJ2-3	NA	TGTGCCAGCAGCAAAGAGGAAACGGGGGGTCTGAATACTAGCACAGATACGCAGTATTTT	CASSKEETGGLNTSTDTQYF
TRBV5-6	NA	TRBJ2-3	NA	TGTGCCAGCGCCCTGTCCGTGACAGATACGCAGTATTTT	CASALSVTDTQYF
TRBV7-6	NA	TRBJ1-3	NA	TGTGCCAGCAGCTTAGGCCGGGGGGCTGGAAACACCATATATTTT	CASSLGRGAGNTIYF
TRBV20-1	NA	TRBJ1-2	NA	TGCAGTGCTATGACCAGAGGCTACACCTTC	CSAMTRGYTF
TRBV28	NA	TRBJ1-3	NA	TGTGCCAGCATAAGGCAGGGGCCTCGAAACACCATATATTTT	CASIRQGPRNTIYF
TRBV5-4	NA	TRBJ2-3	NA	TGTGCCAGCAGCTTGGGACAGCACACAGATACGCAGTATTTT	CASSLGQHTDTQYF
TRBV29-1	NA	TRBJ2-1	NA	TGCAGCGTTGAACTTAGCGGATCGCGCAATGAGCAGTTCTTC	CSVELSGSRNEQFF
TRBV6-2/TRBV6-3	NA	TRBJ1-1	NA	TGTGCCAGCAGTAACACAGTGAACACTGAAGCTTTCTTT	CASSNTVNTEAFF
TRBV5-4	TRBD1	TRBJ1-2	NA	TGTGCCAGCAGCTTGGCTTCAGGGGGGTATGGCTACACCTTC	CASSLASGGYGYTF
TRBV6-4	TRBD2	TRBJ2-3	NA	TGTGCCAGCAGTATTTCTAGCGGGGGGGCCGATACGCAGTATTTT	CASSISSGGADTQYF
TRBV2	NA	TRBJ2-5	NA	TGTGCCAGCAGTCTTCAGCAGACCCAGTACTTC	CASSLQQTQYF
TRBV5-8	NA	TRBJ1-5	NA	TGTGCCAGCAGCTTGCAGGGTCGAGACAATCAGCCCCAGCATTTT	CASSLQGRDNQPQHF
TRBV9	NA	TRBJ2-3	NA	TGTGCCAGCAGCGTAGGGGGGGGCCTCACAGATACGCAGTATTTT	CASSVGGGLTDTQYF
TRBV28	TRBD1	TRBJ1-4	NA	TGTGCCAGCAGCACGACAGGGTTAAATGAAAAACTGTTTTTT	CASSTTGLNEKLFF
TRBV4-3	NA	TRBJ2-3	NA	TGCGCCAGCAGCCAAGATGCCCCTAGGGGTGTCGGCACAGATACGCAGTATTTT	CASSQDAPRGVGTDTQYF
TRBV18	NA	TRBJ1-6	once	TGTGCCAGCTCGGGGGAAGGGAATTCACCCCTCCACTTT	CASSGEGNSPLHF
TRBV5-1	NA	TRBJ2-7	NA	TGCGCCAGCAGCTCCATACCTCGTCACTCCTACGAGCAGTACTTC	CASSSIPRHSYEQYF
TRBV3-1/TRBV3-2	NA	TRBJ1-2	many	TGTGCCAGCAGCCAAGATGGGGCCTATGGCTACACCTTC	CASSQDGAYGYTF
TRBV29-1	NA	TRBJ2-5	NA	TGCAGCGTTGAGGATGATCTCGAGACCCAGTACTTC	CSVEDDLETQYF
TRBV7-2	NA	TRBJ1-3	NA	TGTGCCAGCAGCTTACCACGGAGGTCTGGAAACACCATATATTTT	CASSLPRRSGNTIYF
TRBV3-1/TRBV3-2	NA	TRBJ2-7	NA	TGTGCCAGCAGCCAAGAACGGTTCTCCTACGAGCAGTACTTC	CASSQERFSYEQYF
TRBV11-1	NA	TRBJ2-7	NA	TGTGCCAGCAGCCCACGATACGAGCAGTACTTC	CASSPRYEQYF
TRBV5-6	NA	TRBJ2-7	NA	TGTGCCAGCAGCCTTCAGGGGGGGGGCTCCTACGAGCAGTACTTC	CASSLQGGGSYEQYF
TRBV9	NA	TRBJ1-6	NA	TGTGCCAGCAGCGTTTCGGCATTGGGGGAGCATTCACCCCTCCACTTT	CASSVSALGEHSPLHF
TRBV6-1	TRBD1	TRBJ2-1	NA	TGTGCCAGCAGTGAAAGGGGGCGACACGCACTTAACTACAATGAGCAGTTCTTC	CASSERGRHALNYNEQFF
TRBV2	NA	TRBJ2-1	NA	TGTGCCAGCAGAAGGACTCGTCTCTGGGTGCAGTTCTTC	CASRRTRLWVQFF
TRBV28	TRBD1	TRBJ2-5	NA	TGTGCCAGCAGCCCACTCGGGACAGCCAATCAAGAGACCCAGTACTTC	CASSPLGTANQETQYF
TRBV5-3	NA	TRBJ1-2	NA	TGTGCCAGAAGCTCAGACACCGGACGCTATGGCTACACCTTC	CARSSDTGRYGYTF
TRBV4-3	TRBD2	TRBJ2-6	NA	TGCGCCAGCAGCCAAGATCCGAACAGCGGGGAGTCTGGGGCCAACGTCCTGACTTTC	CASSQDPNSGESGANVLTF
TRBV13	NA	TRBJ1-6	NA	TGTGCCAGCAGCTTAAAGGGGTATTCACCCCTCCACTTT	CASSLKGYSPLHF
TRBV6-2/TRBV6-3	NA	TRBJ1-1	few	TGTGCCAGCAGCGAACAATCTGTCACTGAAGCTTTCTTT	CASSEQSVTEAFF